Detailed here is one TCR beta chain. Its antigen is still unknown. Here immunoSEQ multiplex PCR was the method, and the copy in TCRdb shows in-frame clones only, minus some. The table lists some 87,000 clones, around 96% of them singletons. CDR1 and CDR2 from the germline V gene are LNHDA and SQIVND (reference sequence). CDR3 size: 12 residues. Between the trimmed V and J ends, which lost 0 bases and 5 bases, there was a span of 5 bases. The data were obtained in a study of cytomegalovirus exposure and HLA in healthy donors. Turning to the study itself: Per a later analysis, the approximately 700 first-cohort and some 110 validation repertoires shared one platform. Overall study results and limits: Most observed TCR sequences were rare, whereas some public TCRs were detected in many donors. Investigators reported approximately 170 TCR beta chains as tied to cytomegalovirus. In vitro, a few CMV-associated chains proved specific for CMV antigens.

The source material was PBMCs. The chain is built from TRBV19 and TRBJ2-7, with D hard to call. The TCR sequence derives from a woman between 18 and 29 years old in good health and CMV-seronegative. The CDR3 region has the DNA TGTGCCAGTAGTATAGAACGAGACGAGCAGTACTTC. This encodes CASSIERDEQYF.